A selection of T cell receptor beta chains follows, all from one sample in a study of Tregs in tolerant kidney transplant recipients. The assay was immunoSEQ multiplex PCR, and TCRdb's table has in-frame clones only and misses some. In the table there are some 100,000 clones, around 91% of which are singletons. Source material: CD4+ T cells from blood. Receptors were obtained from a human donor in good health. CDR3s include the opening cysteine and the closing phenylalanine or tryptophan. Fields, in order: V gene, clone size, J gene, D gene, CDR3 DNA, CDR3 protein. The D gene is left open where the match is weak. Some rows mark clone size as missing; the rest say once, few, many or name a class of expanded clone.

TRBV5-1	-	TRBJ1-2	TRBD1	TGCGCCAGCAGCTTCCTAGACAGGGGTTATGGCTACACCTTC	CASSFLDRGYGYTF
TRBV4-1	few	TRBJ1-1	TRBD1	TGCGCCAGCAGCCTTACAACCCATCAACCAGGGGGCAGTTCTGGTTCTGAAGCTTTCTTT	CASSLTTHQPGGSSGSEAFF
TRBV5-1	-	TRBJ2-3	TRBD1	TGCGCCAGCAGCTTGACAGGGGCCGAAGATACGCAGTATTTT	CASSLTGAEDTQYF
TRBV7-9	-	TRBJ1-4	-	TGTGCCAGCAGCCCTACCGGCGGGCCTAATGAAAAACTGTTTTTT	CASSPTGGPNEKLFF
TRBV27	-	TRBJ2-7	-	TGTGCCAGCAGTCCGGACAGTACCTACGAGCAGTACTTC	CASSPDSTYEQYF
TRBV10-3	-	TRBJ2-1	TRBD2	TGTGCCATCAGTGGCACTAGCGGGGGCGCCTCCTACAATGAGCAGTTCTTC	CAISGTSGGASYNEQFF
TRBV5-8	-	TRBJ1-5	-	TGTGCCAGCAGGGGGGGGAGGCAGCCCCAGCATTTT	CASRGGRQPQHF
TRBV6-5	-	TRBJ2-7	-	TGTGCCAGCACCAGGACAGGGACTAGCGAGCAGTACTTC	CASTRTGTSEQYF
TRBV5-1	-	TRBJ2-1	-	TGCGCCAGCAGGCTCCGGGACTCCACCTCCTACAATGAGCAGTTCTTC	CASRLRDSTSYNEQFF
TRBV19	-	TRBJ2-7	TRBD1	TGTGCCAGTAGATCCCAGGGACAGGGGATCTACGAGCAGTACTTC	CASRSQGQGIYEQYF
TRBV6-5	-	TRBJ2-1	-	TGTGCCAGCAGTTACTCTGGTTCCACATCCAATGAGCAGTTCTTC	CASSYSGSTSNEQFF
TRBV7-3	-	TRBJ1-6	TRBD1	TGTGCCAGCAGCTCCGGACAGGCCGGTGATTCACCCCTCCACTTT	CASSSGQAGDSPLHF
TRBV9	-	TRBJ2-7	-	TGTGCCAGCAGTCTAGCTGAATCCTACGAGCAGTACTTC	CASSLAESYEQYF
TRBV5-1	-	TRBJ1-1	TRBD1	TGCGCCAGCAGCTTGACCGGGACAGGGAACACTGAAGCTTTCTTT	CASSLTGTGNTEAFF
TRBV18	-	TRBJ2-2	-	TGTGCCGGCTCACCAGCTGCGGGCGCGAACACCGGGGAGCTGTTTTTT	CAGSPAAGANTGELFF
TRBV5-5	-	TRBJ1-1	-	TGTGCCAGCAGCCCCCGGGTGGAAGCAGCCTTTGAAGCTTTCTTT	CASSPRVEAAFEAFF
TRBV10-1	-	TRBJ2-1	TRBD1	TGCGCCAGCAGTGAGTCCCGGGACAGGGTACCCTACAATGAGCAGTTCTTC	CASSESRDRVPYNEQFF